This is a list of T cell receptor beta chains from one sample in a study of blood T cells in healthy people across ages. MiXCR was run by TCRdb on the 5' RACE reads, yielding one entry per CDR3 protein. Of over 1,500,000 distinct CDR3 sequences in the sample, about 50% were seen once. The specimen sequenced was blood. The receptors come from a woman between 40 and 55 years old in good health. The CDR3 runs from the conserved cysteine through the conserved F or W. The D gene is left open where the match is weak. Rows may omit the clone size; those that give it use once, few, many or a size class.

V: TRBV6-2/TRBV6-3
J: TRBJ2-1
size: once
D: NA
DNA: TGTGCCAGCAGTTCAGTGCTTGAGCAGTTCTTC
CDR3: CASSSVLEQFF

V: TRBV7-2
J: TRBJ2-5
size: few
D: NA
DNA: TGTGCCAGCAGCTTAGTTTTAGTGGGACATCAAGAGACCCAGTACTTC
CDR3: CASSLVLVGHQETQYF

V: TRBV24-1
J: TRBJ1-2
size: NA
D: NA
DNA: TGTGCCACCAGTGAGGGGAGAGGCTACACCTTC
CDR3: CATSEGRGYTF

V: TRBV28
J: TRBJ1-4
size: NA
D: NA
DNA: TGTGCCAGCAGCAGAGAAGGATCCCCTAACGAAAAACTGTTTTTT
CDR3: CASSREGSPNEKLFF

V: TRBV12-3/TRBV12-4
J: TRBJ2-5
size: NA
D: NA
DNA: TGTGCCAGCAAGGTAGACTCCCAAGAGACCCAGTACTTC
CDR3: CASKVDSQETQYF

V: TRBV11-2
J: TRBJ2-3
size: few
D: NA
DNA: TGTGCCAGCAGCTTAGGTCAGGGGTCGGGAACAGATACGCAGTATTTT
CDR3: CASSLGQGSGTDTQYF

V: TRBV6-5
J: TRBJ2-1
size: NA
D: TRBD2
DNA: TGTGCCAGCAGTTACTCTAGCGGGGGGGCCTCGGAGACCCAGTTCTTC
CDR3: CASSYSSGGASETQFF

V: TRBV13
J: TRBJ2-7
size: few
D: NA
DNA: TGTGCCAGCAGCCCTAACAGGGCCTCCTACGAGCAGTACTTC
CDR3: CASSPNRASYEQYF

V: TRBV27
J: TRBJ2-1
size: NA
D: TRBD2
DNA: TGTGCCAGCAGTCCAAAGTTATATAGCGGGGGGGCAGACAATGAGCAGTTCTTC
CDR3: CASSPKLYSGGADNEQFF

V: TRBV13
J: TRBJ2-7
size: NA
D: NA
DNA: TGTGCCAGCAGCCCAAAAGAAGGACAGATCTACGAGCAGTACTTC
CDR3: CASSPKEGQIYEQYF

V: TRBV7-3
J: TRBJ1-1
size: few
D: NA
DNA: TGTGCCAGCAGCTTACAGGGTGGTACCACTGAAGCTTTCTTT
CDR3: CASSLQGGTTEAFF

V: TRBV5-1
J: TRBJ2-7
size: few
D: TRBD2
DNA: TGCGCCAGCAGTTCCGGACTAGCTGGGAGATCCTACGAGCAGTACTTC
CDR3: CASSSGLAGRSYEQYF

V: TRBV12-3/TRBV12-4
J: TRBJ2-3
size: NA
D: NA
DNA: TGTGCCAGCAGTTTAAATAGGTTCACAGATACGCAGTATTTT
CDR3: CASSLNRFTDTQYF

V: TRBV6-1
J: TRBJ2-1
size: NA
D: NA
DNA: TGTGCCAGCAGTGGGGGGGACAGAGTATACAATGAGCAGTTCTTC
CDR3: CASSGGDRVYNEQFF

V: TRBV7-9
J: TRBJ2-3
size: NA
D: TRBD1
DNA: TGTGCCAGCAGCACCAGGGACAGGGCAACAGATACGCAGTATTTT
CDR3: CASSTRDRATDTQYF

V: TRBV7-2
J: TRBJ2-5
size: NA
D: NA
DNA: TGTGCCAGCAGCTCAAATGGAGGGGGTATGGGAGGAGAGACCCAGTACTTC
CDR3: CASSSNGGGMGGETQYF

V: TRBV28
J: TRBJ2-7
size: NA
D: TRBD1
DNA: TGTGCCAGCACCATCGGACAGGCCTACGAGCAGTACTTC
CDR3: CASTIGQAYEQYF

V: TRBV6-5
J: TRBJ1-1
size: few
D: NA
DNA: TGTGCCAGCAGGAACAGGGATCGGAACACTGAAGCTTTCTTT
CDR3: CASRNRDRNTEAFF

V: TRBV6-5
J: TRBJ2-7
size: NA
D: TRBD1
DNA: TGTGCCAGCAGTTACTGGGGTTCCGGACAGGAGACCCGGTACTTC
CDR3: CASSYWGSGQETRYF

V: TRBV11-1
J: TRBJ2-3
size: NA
D: NA
DNA: TGTGCCAGCAGCTTAGAGGACATTAGCACAGATACGCAGTATTTT
CDR3: CASSLEDISTDTQYF

V: TRBV29-1
J: TRBJ2-1
size: few
D: TRBD1
DNA: TGCAGCGTTGATGAGGGTGGGACAGGGTACAATGAGCAGTTCTTC
CDR3: CSVDEGGTGYNEQFF

V: TRBV5-1
J: TRBJ1-5
size: NA
D: NA
DNA: TGCGCCAGCAGCATTGGCGGGGGCGACAATCAGCCCCAGCATTTT
CDR3: CASSIGGGDNQPQHF

V: TRBV12-3/TRBV12-4
J: TRBJ2-7
size: few
D: NA
DNA: TGTGCCAGCAGTTTAGCGCTGATAAACTACGAGCAGTACTTC
CDR3: CASSLALINYEQYF

V: TRBV7-8
J: TRBJ2-3
size: NA
D: NA
DNA: TGTGCCAGCAGGCGCTTGGGCGATACGCAGTATTTT
CDR3: CASRRLGDTQYF

V: TRBV7-4
J: TRBJ2-2
size: NA
D: TRBD1
DNA: TGTGCCAGCAGCACCCGGGACAGAACCAATCCCGGGGAGCTGTTTTTT
CDR3: CASSTRDRTNPGELFF

V: TRBV28
J: TRBJ1-2
size: few
D: NA
DNA: TGTGCCAGCGATGCAACAGGCACCTATGGCTACACCTTC
CDR3: CASDATGTYGYTF

V: TRBV4-2
J: TRBJ2-1
size: once
D: TRBD1
DNA: TGTGCCAGCAGTCAAGATCCGGACAGGGTCCCCTACAATGAGCAGTTCTTC
CDR3: CASSQDPDRVPYNEQFF

V: TRBV13
J: TRBJ2-7
size: few
D: TRBD1
DNA: TGTGCCAGCAGCTCAAGGACAGGGGTCGTCGAGCAGTACTTC
CDR3: CASSSRTGVVEQYF

V: TRBV29-1
J: TRBJ2-1
size: NA
D: TRBD1
DNA: TGCAGCGTTGAGGGACAGGGGGTCAATGAGCAGTTCTTC
CDR3: CSVEGQGVNEQFF

V: TRBV20-1
J: TRBJ2-1
size: few
D: TRBD2
DNA: TGCAGTGCTAGAGCGTCTGGAGTAGCGGGGGGGAATGAGCAGTTCTTC
CDR3: CSARASGVAGGNEQFF

V: TRBV7-6
J: TRBJ2-1
size: few
D: NA
DNA: TGTGCCAGCAGCTTAAACTCGTGGGGCCCAAGCTCCTACAATGAGCAGTTCTTC
CDR3: CASSLNSWGPSSYNEQFF

V: TRBV29-1
J: TRBJ2-1
size: NA
D: NA
DNA: TGCAGCGTGACACCGACAAGCTCCTACAATGAGCAGTTCTTC
CDR3: CSVTPTSSYNEQFF

V: TRBV7-9
J: TRBJ2-7
size: NA
D: NA
DNA: TGTGCCAGCAGCGTTGAAAGGGTCTACTACGAGCAGTACTTC
CDR3: CASSVERVYYEQYF

V: TRBV6-2/TRBV6-3
J: TRBJ2-7
size: NA
D: TRBD1
DNA: TGTGCCAGCAAACAATTCAATGGTGGGACAGGGTCCTACGAGCAGTACTTC
CDR3: CASKQFNGGTGSYEQYF

V: TRBV7-2
J: TRBJ2-5
size: few
D: NA
DNA: TGTGCCACCGCTCACCCCGGGACATACCAGTACTTC
CDR3: CATAHPGTYQYF

V: TRBV11-2
J: TRBJ2-7
size: few
D: NA
DNA: TGTGCCAGCAGCTACCCGACGGACCCCTACGAGCAGTACTTC
CDR3: CASSYPTDPYEQYF

V: TRBV7-2
J: TRBJ2-3
size: NA
D: NA
DNA: TGTGCCAGCAGCTTACCGCGCGGAGCGGCATTCACAGATACGCAGTATTTT
CDR3: CASSLPRGAAFTDTQYF

V: TRBV7-9
J: TRBJ1-2
size: few
D: NA
DNA: TGTGCCAGCAGCTTAGGACAACCGACTTATGGCTACACCTTC
CDR3: CASSLGQPTYGYTF

V: TRBV12-3/TRBV12-4
J: TRBJ1-4
size: NA
D: NA
DNA: TGTGCCAGCAGTTCCGACGGATTCTCAACTAATGAAAAACTGTTTTTT
CDR3: CASSSDGFSTNEKLFF

V: TRBV2
J: TRBJ2-7
size: few
D: NA
DNA: TGTGCCAGCAGACCGCACTCCTACGAGCAGTACTTC
CDR3: CASRPHSYEQYF

V: TRBV5-1
J: TRBJ2-7
size: few
D: NA
DNA: TGCGCCAGCAGCTTGGTTCCGCGACCCCGCGAGCAGTACTTC
CDR3: CASSLVPRPREQYF

V: TRBV5-1
J: TRBJ2-5
size: NA
D: TRBD2
DNA: TGCGCCAGCAGCGGAGGGCGGGGGAGTCAACAAGAGACCCAGTACTTC
CDR3: CASSGGRGSQQETQYF

V: TRBV5-1
J: TRBJ2-7
size: many
D: NA
DNA: TGCGCCAGCAGCCCGGGGATCAGTGCCTACGAGCAGTACTTC
CDR3: CASSPGISAYEQYF

V: TRBV28
J: TRBJ2-1
size: few
D: TRBD2
DNA: TGTGCCAGCAGTTTAGCTCTCGGGGGGGACCACAATGAGCAGTTCTTC
CDR3: CASSLALGGDHNEQFF

V: TRBV6-5
J: TRBJ2-7
size: NA
D: NA
DNA: TGTGCCAGCAGTTACGGCATCAGTAGCGAGCAGTACTTC
CDR3: CASSYGISSEQYF

V: TRBV5-1
J: TRBJ2-5
size: few
D: TRBD2
DNA: TGCGCCAGCAGCGGGGGACTAGACCTCTCAGAGACCCAGTACTTC
CDR3: CASSGGLDLSETQYF

V: TRBV20-1
J: TRBJ2-7
size: NA
D: NA
DNA: TGCAGTGCTAGCGCCGGGGGACCAACCTACGAGCAGTACTTC
CDR3: CSASAGGPTYEQYF

V: TRBV4-1
J: TRBJ2-7
size: few
D: NA
DNA: TGCGCCAGCAGCCAAGATATGGGGGTATCCTACGAGCAGTACTTC
CDR3: CASSQDMGVSYEQYF

V: TRBV5-1
J: TRBJ1-2
size: NA
D: NA
DNA: TGCGCCAGCAGCTTGGGGGTCGGGGGGGTCGACTATGGCTACACCTTC
CDR3: CASSLGVGGVDYGYTF

V: TRBV2
J: TRBJ1-1
size: NA
D: TRBD1
DNA: TGTGCCAGCAGCCGGGACAGGGGGGCGAACACTGAAGCTTTCTTT
CDR3: CASSRDRGANTEAFF

V: TRBV2
J: TRBJ1-2
size: NA
D: NA
DNA: TGTGCCAGCAGAGCTTATACTCAGGTATTCCATGGCTACACCTTC
CDR3: CASRAYTQVFHGYTF

V: TRBV5-6
J: TRBJ2-6
size: few
D: NA
DNA: TGTGCCAGCAGCCCGGAGGCAGGGATCTGGGCCAACGTCCTGACTTTC
CDR3: CASSPEAGIWANVLTF

V: TRBV6-5
J: TRBJ2-4
size: NA
D: TRBD2
DNA: TGTGCCAGCAGGACCCAAGGACTAGCGGGGCAAAACATTCAGTACTTC
CDR3: CASRTQGLAGQNIQYF

V: TRBV7-2
J: TRBJ2-1
size: NA
D: NA
DNA: TGTGCCAGCAGCTATCAAACAGGCTACAATGGGCAGTTCTTC
CDR3: CASSYQTGYNGQFF

V: TRBV4-2
J: TRBJ2-7
size: NA
D: TRBD1
DNA: TGTGCCAGCAGCCAAGAGACAGGGGGCATCTCCTACGAGCAGTACTTC
CDR3: CASSQETGGISYEQYF

V: TRBV27
J: TRBJ1-1
size: NA
D: NA
DNA: TGTGCCAGCAGTTTTGGGGGGATAGCTTTCTTT
CDR3: CASSFGGIAFF

V: TRBV7-6
J: TRBJ2-7
size: NA
D: TRBD1
DNA: TGTGCCAGCAGCTTAGTTAGGGGACAGACCTACAATGAGCAGTACTTC
CDR3: CASSLVRGQTYNEQYF

V: TRBV5-1
J: TRBJ1-2
size: NA
D: TRBD1
DNA: TGCGCCAGCAGCTTCACAGGGGGCCATGGCTACACCTTC
CDR3: CASSFTGGHGYTF

V: TRBV4-1
J: TRBJ1-2
size: NA
D: NA
DNA: TGCGCCAGCAGCCAAGGGGGGGCGGAGGGCTACACCTTC
CDR3: CASSQGGAEGYTF

V: TRBV6-5
J: TRBJ2-3
size: NA
D: TRBD1
DNA: TGTGCCAGCAGTTTCCTCGACGGGACAGGGTACACAGATACGCAGTATTTT
CDR3: CASSFLDGTGYTDTQYF